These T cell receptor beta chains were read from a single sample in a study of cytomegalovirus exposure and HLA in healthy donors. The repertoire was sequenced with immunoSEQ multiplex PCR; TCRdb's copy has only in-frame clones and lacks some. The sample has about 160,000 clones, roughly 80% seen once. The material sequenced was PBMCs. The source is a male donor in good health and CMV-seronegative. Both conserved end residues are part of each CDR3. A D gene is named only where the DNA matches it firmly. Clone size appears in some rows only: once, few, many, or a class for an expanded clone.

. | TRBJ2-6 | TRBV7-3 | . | CASRKSPSLTLGANVLTF | TGTGCCAGCAGAAAATCCCCATCTCTAACGCTCGGGGCCAACGTCCTGACTTTC
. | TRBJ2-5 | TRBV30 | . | CAWQTGSAEETQYF | TGTGCCTGGCAGACGGGTTCGGCGGAAGAGACCCAGTACTTC
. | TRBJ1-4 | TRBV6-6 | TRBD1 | CASSDRVDGEKLFF | TGTGCCAGCAGCGACAGGGTGGATGGAGAAAAACTGTTTTTT
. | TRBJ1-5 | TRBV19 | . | CASSISGRGSNQPQHF | TGTGCCAGTAGTATATCCGGCAGGGGTAGCAATCAGCCCCAGCATTTT
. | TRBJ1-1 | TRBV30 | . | CAWSPWGGVGTEAFF | TGTGCCTGGAGTCCTTGGGGAGGGGTCGGCACTGAAGCTTTCTTT
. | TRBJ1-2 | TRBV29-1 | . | CSVARDYGYTF | TGCAGCGTTGCGAGGGACTATGGCTACACCTTC
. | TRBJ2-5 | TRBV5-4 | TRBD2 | CASSLGTSGRKETQYF | TGTGCCAGCAGCTTAGGGACTAGCGGGAGGAAGGAGACCCAGTACTTC
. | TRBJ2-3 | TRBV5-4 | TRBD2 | CASSPGTSGATDTQYF | TGTGCCAGCAGCCCTGGGACTAGCGGGGCCACAGATACGCAGTATTTT
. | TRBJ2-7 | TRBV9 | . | CASSVGVGAEQYF | TGTGCCAGCAGCGTAGGTGTAGGAGCCGAGCAGTACTTC
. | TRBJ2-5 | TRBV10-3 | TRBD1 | CAISASTGARETQYF | TGTGCCATCAGTGCCTCTACAGGGGCGAGGGAGACCCAGTACTTC
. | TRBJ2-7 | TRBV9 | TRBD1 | CASTPGDRASEQYF | TGTGCCAGCACCCCCGGGGACAGGGCTTCCGAGCAGTACTTC
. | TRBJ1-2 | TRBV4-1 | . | CASSQGGDYGYTF | TGCGCCAGCAGCCAAGGGGGGGACTATGGCTACACCTTC
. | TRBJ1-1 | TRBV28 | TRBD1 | CASSLFTGVNTEAFF | TGTGCCAGCAGTTTATTTACAGGGGTGAACACTGAAGCTTTCTTT
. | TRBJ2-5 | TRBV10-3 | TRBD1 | CAISDPGQGQETQYF | TGTGCCATCAGCGATCCGGGACAGGGGCAAGAGACCCAGTACTTC
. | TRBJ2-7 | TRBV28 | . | CASSSTGSARGNEQYF | TGTGCCAGCAGTTCTACAGGGTCGGCTAGGGGCAACGAGCAGTACTTC
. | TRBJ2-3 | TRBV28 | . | CASSLSTGEDTQYF | TGTGCCAGCAGTTTATCTACGGGAGAAGATACGCAGTATTTT
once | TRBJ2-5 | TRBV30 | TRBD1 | CAWSPRQGETQYF | TGTGCCTGGAGTCCAAGACAGGGAGAGACCCAGTACTTC
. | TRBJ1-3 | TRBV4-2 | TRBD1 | CASSFPPGQGPPLGNTIYF | TGTGCCAGCAGCTTTCCTCCGGGACAGGGCCCACCTCTTGGAAACACCATATATTTT
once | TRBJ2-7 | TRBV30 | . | CAWGGSTEQYF | TGTGCCTGGGGCGGTAGCACCGAGCAGTACTTC
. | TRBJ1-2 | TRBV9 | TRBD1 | CASSVGVGDRETYGYTF | TGTGCCAGCAGCGTTGGAGTTGGGGACAGAGAGACGTATGGCTACACCTTC
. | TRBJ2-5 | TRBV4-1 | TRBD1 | CASSQIGTGGASETQYF | TGCGCCAGCAGCCAGATTGGGACAGGGGGCGCGTCGGAGACCCAGTACTTC
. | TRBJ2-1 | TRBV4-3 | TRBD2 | CASSQGEGGSSYNEQFF | TGCGCCAGCAGCCAGGGCGAGGGAGGGAGCTCCTACAATGAGCAGTTCTTC
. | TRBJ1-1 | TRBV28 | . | CASSLTAPSEAFF | TGTGCCAGCAGTTTGACAGCACCATCTGAAGCTTTCTTT
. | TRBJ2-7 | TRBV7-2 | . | CASSSRQANYEQYF | TGTGCCAGCAGCTCTCGACAGGCCAACTACGAGCAGTACTTC
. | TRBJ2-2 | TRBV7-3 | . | CASSPEAVAGELFF | TGTGCCAGCAGCCCTGAGGCGGTAGCCGGGGAGCTGTTTTTT
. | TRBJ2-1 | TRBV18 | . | CASSPRLYNEQFF | TGTGCCAGCTCACCACGGCTCTACAATGAGCAGTTCTTC
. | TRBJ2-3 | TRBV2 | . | CASKKENTDTQYF | TGTGCCAGCAAAAAGGAGAACACAGATACGCAGTATTTT
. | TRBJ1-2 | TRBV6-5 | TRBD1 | CASSYSHRGAYGYTF | TGTGCCAGCAGTTACTCCCACAGGGGGGCCTATGGCTACACCTTC
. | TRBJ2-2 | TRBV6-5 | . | CASSPGVVGGELFF | TGTGCCAGCAGTCCGGGGGTAGTGGGCGGGGAGCTGTTTTTT
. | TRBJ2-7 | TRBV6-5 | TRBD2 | CASSYTASGNYEQYF | TGTGCTAGCAGTTACACCGCTAGCGGGAACTACGAGCAGTACTTC
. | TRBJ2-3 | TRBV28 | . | CASRASGTDTQYF | TGTGCCAGCAGAGCTAGCGGCACAGATACGCAGTATTTT
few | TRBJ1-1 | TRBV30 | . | CAWSVRDTEAFF | TGTGCCTGGAGTGTCCGGGACACTGAAGCTTTCTTT